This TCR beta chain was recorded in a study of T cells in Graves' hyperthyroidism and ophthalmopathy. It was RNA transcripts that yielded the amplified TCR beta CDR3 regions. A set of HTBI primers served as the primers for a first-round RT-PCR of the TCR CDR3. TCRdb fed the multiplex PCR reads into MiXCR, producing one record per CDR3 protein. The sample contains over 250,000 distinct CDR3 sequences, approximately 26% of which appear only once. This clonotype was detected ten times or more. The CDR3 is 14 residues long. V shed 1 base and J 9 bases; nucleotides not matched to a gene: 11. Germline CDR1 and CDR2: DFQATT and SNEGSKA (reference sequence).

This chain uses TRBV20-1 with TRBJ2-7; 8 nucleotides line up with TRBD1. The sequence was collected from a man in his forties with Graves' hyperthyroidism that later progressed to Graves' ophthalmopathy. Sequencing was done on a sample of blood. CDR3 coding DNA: TGCAGTGCTAGAGTTCCGGACAGGGATGGAGGGCAGTACTTC. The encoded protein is CSARVPDRDGGQYF.